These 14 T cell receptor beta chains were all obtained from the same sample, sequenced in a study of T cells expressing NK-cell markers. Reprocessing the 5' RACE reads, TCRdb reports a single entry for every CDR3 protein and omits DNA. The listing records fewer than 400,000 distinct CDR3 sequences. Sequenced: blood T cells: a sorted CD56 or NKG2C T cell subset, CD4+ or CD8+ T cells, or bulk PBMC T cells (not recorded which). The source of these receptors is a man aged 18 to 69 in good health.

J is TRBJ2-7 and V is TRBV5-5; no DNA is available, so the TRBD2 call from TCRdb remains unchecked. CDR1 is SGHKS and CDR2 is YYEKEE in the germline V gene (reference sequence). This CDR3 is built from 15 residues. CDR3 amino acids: CASSLGLAGLYEQYF.

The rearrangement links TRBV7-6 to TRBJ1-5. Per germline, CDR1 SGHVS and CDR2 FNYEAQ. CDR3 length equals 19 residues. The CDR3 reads CASSLAIGGRGRSNQPQHF.

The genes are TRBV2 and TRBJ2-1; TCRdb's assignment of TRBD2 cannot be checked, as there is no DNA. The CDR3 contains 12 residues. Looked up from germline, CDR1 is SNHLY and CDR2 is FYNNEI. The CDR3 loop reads CASQVGTSEQFF.

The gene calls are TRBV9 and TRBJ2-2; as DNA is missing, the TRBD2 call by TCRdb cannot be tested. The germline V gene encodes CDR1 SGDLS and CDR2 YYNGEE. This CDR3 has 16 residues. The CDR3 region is CASSTSGGSSGRELFF.

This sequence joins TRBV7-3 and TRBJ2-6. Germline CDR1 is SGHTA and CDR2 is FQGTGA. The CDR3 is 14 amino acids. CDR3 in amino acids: CASSKNSGANVLTF.

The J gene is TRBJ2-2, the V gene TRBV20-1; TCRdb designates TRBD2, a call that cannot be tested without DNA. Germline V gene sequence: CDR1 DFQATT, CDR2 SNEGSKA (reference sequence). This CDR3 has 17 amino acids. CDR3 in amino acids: CSARGRTSGAHTGELFF.

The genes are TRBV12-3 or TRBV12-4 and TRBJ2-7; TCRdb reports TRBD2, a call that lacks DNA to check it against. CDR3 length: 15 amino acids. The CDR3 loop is CASSPKLGGVYEQYF.

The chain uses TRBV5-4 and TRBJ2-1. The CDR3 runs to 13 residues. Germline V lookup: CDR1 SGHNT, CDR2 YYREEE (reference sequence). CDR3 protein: CASQQLNGVEKFF.

CDR3 protein: CASSLDPGPQETQYF. The V gene is TRBV5-1, the J gene TRBJ2-5; absent DNA, TCRdb's TRBD2 call cannot be checked. CDR1 is SGHRS, CDR2 YFSETQ, per germline. The CDR3 extends over 15 amino acids.

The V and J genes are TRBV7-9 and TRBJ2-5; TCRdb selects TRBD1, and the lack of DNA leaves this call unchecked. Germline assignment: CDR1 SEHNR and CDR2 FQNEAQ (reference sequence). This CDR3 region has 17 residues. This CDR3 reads CASSVGGGPAPRETQYF.

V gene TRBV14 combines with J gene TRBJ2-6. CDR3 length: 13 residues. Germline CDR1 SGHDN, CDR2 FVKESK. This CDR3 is CGSRQTGANVLTF.

This CDR3 is CSARDGSDIQYF. The rearrangement uses TRBV20-1 and TRBJ2-4. The CDR3 has 12 residues. The germline gives CDR1 DFQATT, CDR2 SNEGSKA (reference sequence).

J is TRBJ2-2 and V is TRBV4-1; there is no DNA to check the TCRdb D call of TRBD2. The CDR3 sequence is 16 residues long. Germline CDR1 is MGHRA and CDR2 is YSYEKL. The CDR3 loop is CASSFRTSGSTGELFF.

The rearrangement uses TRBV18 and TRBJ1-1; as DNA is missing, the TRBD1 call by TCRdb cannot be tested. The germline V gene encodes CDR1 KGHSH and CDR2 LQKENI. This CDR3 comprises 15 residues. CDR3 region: CASSPMGRGGTEAFF.